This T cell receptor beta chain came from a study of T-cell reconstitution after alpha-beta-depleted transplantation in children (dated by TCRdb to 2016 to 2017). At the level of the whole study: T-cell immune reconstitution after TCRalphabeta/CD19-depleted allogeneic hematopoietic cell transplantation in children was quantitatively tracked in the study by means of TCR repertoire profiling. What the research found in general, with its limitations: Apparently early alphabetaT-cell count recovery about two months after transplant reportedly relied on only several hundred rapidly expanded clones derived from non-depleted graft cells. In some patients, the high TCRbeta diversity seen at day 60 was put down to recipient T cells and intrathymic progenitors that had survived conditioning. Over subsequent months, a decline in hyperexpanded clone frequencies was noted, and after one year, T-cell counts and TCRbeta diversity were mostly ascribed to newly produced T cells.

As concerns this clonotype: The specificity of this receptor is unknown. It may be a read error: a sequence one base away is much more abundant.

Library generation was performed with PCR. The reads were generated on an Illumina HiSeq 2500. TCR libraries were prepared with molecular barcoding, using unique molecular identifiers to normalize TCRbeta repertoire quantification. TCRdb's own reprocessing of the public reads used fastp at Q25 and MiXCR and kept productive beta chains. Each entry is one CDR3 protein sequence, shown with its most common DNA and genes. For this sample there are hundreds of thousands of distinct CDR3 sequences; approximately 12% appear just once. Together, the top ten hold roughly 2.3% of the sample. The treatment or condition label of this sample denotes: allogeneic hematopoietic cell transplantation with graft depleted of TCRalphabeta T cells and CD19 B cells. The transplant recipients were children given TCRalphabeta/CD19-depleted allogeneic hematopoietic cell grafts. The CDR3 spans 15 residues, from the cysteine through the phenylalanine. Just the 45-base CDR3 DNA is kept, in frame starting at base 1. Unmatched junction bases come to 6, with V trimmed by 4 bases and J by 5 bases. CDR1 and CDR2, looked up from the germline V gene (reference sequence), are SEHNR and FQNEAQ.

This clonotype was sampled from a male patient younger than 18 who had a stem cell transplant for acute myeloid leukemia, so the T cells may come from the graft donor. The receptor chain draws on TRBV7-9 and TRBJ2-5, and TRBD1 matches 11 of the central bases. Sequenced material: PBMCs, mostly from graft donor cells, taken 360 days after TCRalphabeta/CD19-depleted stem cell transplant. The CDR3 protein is CASSSWTGGRETQYF. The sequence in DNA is TGTGCCAGCAGCTCCTGGACAGGGGGCCGGGAGACCCAGTACTTC. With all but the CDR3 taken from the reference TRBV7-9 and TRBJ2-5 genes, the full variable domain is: DTGVSQNPRHKITKRGQNVTFRCDPISEHNRLYWYRQTLGQGPEFLTYFQNEAQLEKSRLLSDRFSAERPKGSFSTLEIQRTEQGDSAMYLCASSSWTGGRETQYFGPGTRLLVL.